This T cell receptor beta chain derives from a study of T cells expressing NK-cell markers. The overall study: It was sorted CD3+CD56+NKG2C+, CD3+CD56+NKG2C- and CD3+CD56-NKG2C+ T cells that supplied the TCR beta repertoires.

Study results and limitations: A handful of donors showed these clonotypes also leading the CD3+CD56-NKG2C+ fraction.

Notes on this clonotype: Its antigen is unidentified.

TCRdb reprocessed the 5' RACE reads, with one entry per CDR3 protein and no DNA. The sample shows 150,000 to 200,000 distinct CDR3 sequences, and about a fifth sits with its ten largest clones. Input material: blood T cells: a sorted CD56 or NKG2C T cell subset, CD4+ or CD8+ T cells, or bulk PBMC T cells (not recorded which). This TCR derives from a woman aged 18-70 years in good health.

The CDR3: CASKMTGGAETQYF. The chain uses TRBV2 and TRBJ2-5; no DNA is available, so the TRBD1 call from TCRdb remains unchecked. The CDR3 runs to 14 residues. Germline V gene data show CDR1 as SNHLY and CDR2 as FYNNEI.